Here is one TCR beta chain with its context. What it binds is not known. The V end was cut by 0 bases, the J end by 0 bases, with 10 bases between. The CDR3 runs 16 residues. CDR1 SGHRS and CDR2 YFSETQ come from the germline V gene. The data belong to a study of lymphopenia after photon versus proton radiotherapy. Study-level findings and limits: Photon-treated patients lost naive T cells and TCR diversity; proton-treated stayed stable. Post-nadir diversity loss with photons came from oligoclonal expansion, particularly CD8+ Temra cells. Post-nadir TCR diversity decline inversely tracked overall survival among those who died.

Clones were read by immunoSEQ multiplex PCR, and TCRdb kept only the in-frame ones, dropping some. Counted here are 50,000 or so clones, more than 85% occurring once; the ten biggest clones make up about a sixth. This receptor was taken from a woman between 40 and 50 years old with cholangiocarcinoma. This sequence joins TRBV5-1 and TRBJ2-1; D is unresolved. Material: peripheral blood, obtained from a patient treated with photon-based radiotherapy. CDR3 amino acids: CASSLGLVSSYNEQFF. The CDR3 region has the DNA TGCGCCAGCAGCTTGGGACTTGTGAGCTCCTACAATGAGCAGTTCTTC.